The next 16 T cell receptor beta chains were all read from a single sample in a study of cytomegalovirus exposure and HLA in healthy donors. The PCR was carried out with 60 Vbeta primers and 13 Jbeta primers. Clones were sequenced by immunoSEQ multiplex PCR, and TCRdb holds only the in-frame ones, with some missing. The repertoire holds about 190,000 clones, roughly 80% seen once, with roughly 1.5% in the top ten. Sequences were obtained from PBMCs. These receptors originate from a woman under 30 in good health and CMV-seronegative.

The chain employs TRBV4-2 and TRBJ2-7; possible D gene TRBD1, 6 bases. V was clipped by 2 bases and J by 4 bases, with 15 bases between them. The CDR3 is 15 amino acids. Germline CDR1 reads LGHNA; CDR2 reads YNFKEQ. The CDR3: CASSQPQGQDYEQYF. The CDR3 nucleotides are TGTGCCAGCAGCCAACCCCAGGGGCAAGATTACGAGCAGTACTTC.

The chain recombines TRBV7-9 with TRBJ1-1; TRBD1 is a possible D gene (6 bases). This CDR3 contains 15 residues. Germline assignment: CDR1 SEHNR and CDR2 FQNEAQ (reference sequence). V lost 5 bases and J 3 bases, leaving 16 bases between the germline ends. The CDR3 loop reads CASSDTGRGDTEAFF. Here the CDR3 DNA reads TGTGCCAGCAGCGATACAGGGAGGGGAGACACTGAAGCTTTCTTT.

The V and J genes are TRBV4-3 and TRBJ2-1; TRBD2 aligns across 7 bases. Per the germline V gene, CDR1 is LGHNA and CDR2 is YSLEER. The CDR3 has 13 amino acids. V was clipped by 8 bases and J by 5 bases; unmatched bases: 6. The CDR3: CASAAGPHNEQFF. In DNA form, the CDR3 reads TGCGCCAGCGCAGCGGGGCCCCACAATGAGCAGTTCTTC.

This chain connects TRBV27 to TRBJ2-4, with TRBD1 identical over 9 bases. There are 14 residues in the CDR3. V lost 5 bases to trimming and J lost 9 bases; unmatched junction nucleotides: 8. Germline CDR1 and CDR2: MNHEY and SMNVEV (reference sequence). The CDR3 loop reads CASSGAIQGAIQYF. CDR3 coding DNA: TGTGCCAGCAGTGGAGCCATACAGGGGGCCATTCAGTACTTC.

The J gene is TRBJ2-7, the V gene TRBV6-1; D is perhaps TRBD2 (6 bases). Trimming removed 4 bases from V and 5 bases from J, with 12 bases in between. The CDR3 is 13 amino acids. In germline, CDR1 is MNHNS, CDR2 SASEGT. The CDR3 bases are TGTGCCAGCAGTGGGGGGGAAAGGAACGAGCAGTACGTC. This sequence encodes CASSGGERNEQYV.

The gene calls are TRBV11-2 and TRBJ2-3, with D perhaps TRBD2 (5 bases). CDR1 SGHAT and CDR2 FQNNGV come from the germline V gene. V shed 1 base and J shed 0 bases, with 11 bases lying between them. This CDR3 is 16 amino acids long. CDR3 DNA: TGTGCCAGCAGCTTAGTTACGGGGTTCAGCACAGATACGCAGTATTTT. This sequence encodes CASSLVTGFSTDTQYF.

Notes on this clone: The junction shows a germline mismatch at one end, possibly a read error. The rearrangement joins TRBV27 to TRBJ2-5, with D possibly TRBD2 on 6 matching bases. The CDR3 extends over 13 amino acids. Germline loops: CDR1 MNHEY, CDR2 SMNVEV (reference sequence). CDR3 sequence (DNA): TGTGCCAGCAGTTTACTTAAAGGAGGGACCAAGTACTTC. This translates into CASSLLKGGTKYF.

The chain combines TRBV27 with TRBJ2-6, with 9 bases identical to TRBD1. Germline V gene lookup returns CDR1 MNHEY and CDR2 SMNVEV (reference sequence). Germline trimming cut 5 bases from V and 0 bases from J; bases unmatched to any gene: 8. The CDR3 consists of 18 residues. CDR3 protein: CASSVGGQGHSGANVLTF. CDR3 nucleotides: TGTGCCAGCAGTGTCGGGGGACAGGGTCACTCTGGGGCCAACGTCCTGACTTTC.

This chain connects TRBV5-4 to TRBJ2-7, with 14 bases lining up with TRBD2. Germline CDR1 and CDR2: SGHNT and YYREEE (reference sequence). The CDR3 is 16 amino acids. V shed 0 bases, J shed 5 bases, and the junction held 4 bases outside the gene matches. CDR3 nucleotide sequence: TGTGCCAGCAGCTTGGGACTAGCGGGAGGGCAGGACGAGCAGTACTTC. Encoded protein: CASSLGLAGGQDEQYF.

The chain has TRBV28 and TRBJ1-2; the match to TRBD1 covers 7 bases. Germline V CDR1 and CDR2: MDHEN, SYDVKM. CDR3 length: 12 residues. V gave up 7 bases and J gave up 9 bases; unmatched junction bases: 8. The CDR3 DNA follows: TGTGCCAGCACCCGGGACAGTAGGAGCTACACCTTC. It codes for CASTRDSRSYTF.

The V call is TRBV10-1, the J call TRBJ2-1; 12 nucleotides line up with TRBD2. In germline, CDR1 is WNHNN, CDR2 SYGVQD (reference sequence). The CDR3 extends over 14 amino acids. The V gene end was trimmed by 4 bases and the J gene end by 10 bases; junction bases not matched to a gene: 5. CDR3 in DNA: TGCGCCAGCAGTGGGACTAGCGGGATACGGGAGCAGTTCTTC. Protein: CASSGTSGIREQFF.

In the case of this clone: Other nucleotide sequences in the sample specify the same CDR3. The chain has TRBV18 and TRBJ2-3; possibly TRBD1 for D (5 bases). Trimming shortened V by 4 bases and J by 0 bases, and 8 bases separated the two germline ends. Germline V gives CDR1 KGHSH, CDR2 LQKENI. The CDR3 has 14 residues. DNA of the CDR3: TGTGCCAGCTCACGGACAACTAGCACAGATACGCAGTATTTT. Its protein is CASSRTTSTDTQYF. Filled out from reference TRBV18 and TRBJ2-3, the complete variable domain reads NAGVMQNPRHLVRRRGQEARLRCSPMKGHSHVYWYRQLPEEGLKFMVYLQKENIIDESGMPKERFSAEFPKEGPSILRIQQVVRGDSAAYFCASSRTTSTDTQYFGPGTRLTVL.

This clone was detected a few times. The chain joins TRBV7-9 to TRBJ1-1; the D gene is possibly TRBD1 (5 bases). V lost 1 base and J 2 bases, leaving 17 bases between the germline ends. CDR3 length: 17 residues. CDR1 is SEHNR, CDR2 FQNEAQ, per germline (reference sequence). The CDR3 DNA reads TGTGCCAGCAGCTTAGGGGTGTCAGGGTTTAGTAACACTGAAGCTTTCTTT. Its translation: CASSLGVSGFSNTEAFF.

The chain employs TRBV6-5 and TRBJ2-7; TRBD1 matches 9 bases. Germline lookup yields CDR1 MNHEY and CDR2 SVGAGI. The V segment lost 6 bases and the J segment 3 bases; nucleotides outside the gene matches: 6. The CDR3 runs 14 residues. CDR3 sequence reads: CASSPGQGYYEQYV. DNA of the CDR3: TGTGCCAGCAGCCCGGGACAGGGCTACTACGAGCAGTACGTC.

The gene calls are TRBV11-3 and TRBJ2-4; D is possibly TRBD1 (5 bases). The CDR3 is made up of 15 amino acids. The germline gives CDR1 SGHNT, CDR2 YENEEA. Trimming shortened V by 0 bases and J by 4 bases, and 10 bases separated the two germline ends. This CDR3 is CASSLDSQGKNIQYF. CDR3 DNA sequence: TGTGCCAGCAGCTTAGATTCCCAGGGAAAAAACATTCAGTACTTC.

The CDR3, as DNA: TGTGCCTGGTCGGCGGTTGGGAGGGGATATCAGCCCCAGCATTTT. Protein product: CAWSAVGRGYQPQHF. The chain is built from TRBV30 and TRBJ1-5, with D possibly matching TRBD1 (5 bases). This CDR3 has 15 residues. CDR1 and CDR2 (germline): GTSNPN, SVGIG (reference sequence). Trimming stripped 5 bases from V and 5 bases from J, with 19 bases between.